This TCR beta chain was identified during a study of blood T cells in healthy people across ages. General study points: Investigators treated diversity estimates from one million T cells as underestimates.

Germline lookup yields CDR1 DFQATT and CDR2 SNEGSKA (reference sequence). V shed 4 bases and J shed 4 bases, with 12 bases lying between them. This CDR3 region has 13 residues. About this clonotype itself: The antigen is not known.

Alongside a J-beta primer mix, a sample-barcoded 5' primer served in a second PCR lasting roughly 6 to 12 cycles. One entry per CDR3 protein results from TCRdb running MiXCR on the 5' RACE reads. The sample has about 800,000 distinct CDR3 sequences, more than 45% seen once; the top ten hold roughly 22%. The extraction recovered at least 5.5 micrograms of total RNA per sample. Material for sequencing was blood. The TCR originated in a man younger than 45 in good health. This chain joins TRBV20-1 and TRBJ2-3, with D unresolved. The CDR3 sequence is CSATLLDSDTQYF. The CDR3 DNA reads as TGCAGTGCTACCCTATTAGATTCAGATACGCAGTATTTT.